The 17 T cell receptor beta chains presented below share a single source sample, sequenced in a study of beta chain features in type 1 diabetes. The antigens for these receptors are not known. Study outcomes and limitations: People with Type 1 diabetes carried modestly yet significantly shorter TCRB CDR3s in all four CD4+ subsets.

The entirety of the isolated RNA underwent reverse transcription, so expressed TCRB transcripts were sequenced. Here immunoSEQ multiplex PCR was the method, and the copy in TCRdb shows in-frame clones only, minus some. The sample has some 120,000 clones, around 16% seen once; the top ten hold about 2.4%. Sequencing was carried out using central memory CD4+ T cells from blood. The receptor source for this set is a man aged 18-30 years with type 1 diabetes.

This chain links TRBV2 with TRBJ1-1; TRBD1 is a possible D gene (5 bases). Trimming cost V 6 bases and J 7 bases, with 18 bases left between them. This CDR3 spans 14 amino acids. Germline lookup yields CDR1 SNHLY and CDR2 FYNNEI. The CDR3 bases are TGTGCCAGCAGCTTCATGGGGGGATCTTTTGAAGCTTTCTTT. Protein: CASSFMGGSFEAFF.

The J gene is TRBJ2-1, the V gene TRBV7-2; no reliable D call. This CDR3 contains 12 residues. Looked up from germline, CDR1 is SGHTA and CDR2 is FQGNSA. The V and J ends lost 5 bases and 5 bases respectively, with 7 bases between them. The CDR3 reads CASSLQNNEQFF. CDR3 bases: TGTGCCAGCAGCCTACAAAACAATGAGCAGTTCTTC.

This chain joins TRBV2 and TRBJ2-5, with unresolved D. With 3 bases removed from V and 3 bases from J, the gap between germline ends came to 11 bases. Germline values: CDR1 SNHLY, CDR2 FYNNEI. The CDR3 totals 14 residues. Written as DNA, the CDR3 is TGTGCCAGCAGTGAGAGAATTAGGAAAGAGACCCAGTACTTC. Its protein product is CASSERIRKETQYF.

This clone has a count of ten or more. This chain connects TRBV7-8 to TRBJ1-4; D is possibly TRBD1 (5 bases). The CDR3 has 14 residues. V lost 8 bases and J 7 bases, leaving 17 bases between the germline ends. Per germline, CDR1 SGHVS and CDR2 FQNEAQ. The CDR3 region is CASSQDTHGEKLFF. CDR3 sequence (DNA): TGTGCCAGCTCGCAGGACACACACGGTGAAAAACTGTTTTTT.

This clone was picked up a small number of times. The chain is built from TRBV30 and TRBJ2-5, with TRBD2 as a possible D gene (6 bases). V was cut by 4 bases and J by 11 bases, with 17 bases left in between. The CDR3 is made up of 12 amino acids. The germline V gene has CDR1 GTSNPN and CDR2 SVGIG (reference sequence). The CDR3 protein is CAWNWGEKKQYF. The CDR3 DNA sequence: TGTGCCTGGAATTGGGGGGAGAAGAAGCAGTACTTC.

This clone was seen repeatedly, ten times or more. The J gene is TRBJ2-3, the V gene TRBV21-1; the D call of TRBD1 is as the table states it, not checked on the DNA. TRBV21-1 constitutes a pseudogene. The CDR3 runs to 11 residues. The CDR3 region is CASMGPDTQYF. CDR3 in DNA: TGTGCCAGCATGGGGCCAGATACGCAGTATTTT.

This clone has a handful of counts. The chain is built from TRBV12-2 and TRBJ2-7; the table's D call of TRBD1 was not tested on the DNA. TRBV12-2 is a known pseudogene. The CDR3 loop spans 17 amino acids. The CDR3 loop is CASRLEVWGPKPYEQYF. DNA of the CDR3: TGTGCAAGTCGCTTAGAGGTATGGGGGCCCAAGCCCTACGAGCAGTACTTC.

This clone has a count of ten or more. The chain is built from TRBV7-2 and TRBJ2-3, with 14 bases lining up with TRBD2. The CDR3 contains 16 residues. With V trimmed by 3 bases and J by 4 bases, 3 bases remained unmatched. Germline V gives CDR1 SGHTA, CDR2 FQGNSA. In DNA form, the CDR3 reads TGTGCCAGCAGCTTGCAGGGACTAGCGGGGGCAGATACGCAGTATTTT. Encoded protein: CASSLQGLAGADTQYF. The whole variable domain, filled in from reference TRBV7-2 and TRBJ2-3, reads GAGVSQSPSNKVTEKGKDVELRCDPISGHTALYWYRQSLGQGLEFLIYFQGNSAPDKSGLPSDRFSAERTGGSVSTLTIQRTQQEDSAVYLCASSLQGLAGADTQYFGPGTRLTVL.

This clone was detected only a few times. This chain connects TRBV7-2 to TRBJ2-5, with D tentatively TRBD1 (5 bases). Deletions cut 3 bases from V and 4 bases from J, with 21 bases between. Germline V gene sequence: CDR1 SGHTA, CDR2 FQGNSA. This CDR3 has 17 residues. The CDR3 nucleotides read TGTGCCAGCAGCTTGCGTTGGGGCGGAGCCACCTCAGAGACCCAGTACTTC. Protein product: CASSLRWGGATSETQYF.

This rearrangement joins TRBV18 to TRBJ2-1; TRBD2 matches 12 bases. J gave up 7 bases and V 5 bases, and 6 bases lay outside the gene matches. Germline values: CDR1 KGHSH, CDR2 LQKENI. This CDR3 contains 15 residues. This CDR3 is CASSSGGLAGNEQFF. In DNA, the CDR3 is TGTGCCAGCTCATCCGGAGGACTAGCGGGAAATGAGCAGTTCTTC.

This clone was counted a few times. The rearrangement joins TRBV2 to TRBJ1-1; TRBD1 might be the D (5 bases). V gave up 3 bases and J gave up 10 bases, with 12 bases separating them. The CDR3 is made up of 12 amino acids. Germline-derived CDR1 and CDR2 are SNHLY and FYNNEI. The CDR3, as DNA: TGTGCCAGCAGTGACCGGGAGGGACTAGCTTTCTTT. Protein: CASSDREGLAFF.

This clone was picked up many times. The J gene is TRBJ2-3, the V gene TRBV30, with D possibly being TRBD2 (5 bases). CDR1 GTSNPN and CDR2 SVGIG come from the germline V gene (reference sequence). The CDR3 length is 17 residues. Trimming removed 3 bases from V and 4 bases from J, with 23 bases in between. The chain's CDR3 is CAWRLGVLASGADTQYF. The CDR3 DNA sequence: TGTGCCTGGAGATTAGGTGTGTTAGCGTCTGGGGCAGATACGCAGTATTTT.

The CDR3: CASSFDSYYEQYF. For the CDR3, the DNA is TGTGCCAGCAGTTTTGACAGTTACTACGAGCAGTACTTC. The chain carries TRBV27 and TRBJ2-7; the D gene is possibly TRBD1 (5 bases). This CDR3 comprises 13 residues. The V end was cut by 3 bases, the J end by 3 bases, with 9 bases between. Germline assignment: CDR1 MNHEY and CDR2 SMNVEV (reference sequence).

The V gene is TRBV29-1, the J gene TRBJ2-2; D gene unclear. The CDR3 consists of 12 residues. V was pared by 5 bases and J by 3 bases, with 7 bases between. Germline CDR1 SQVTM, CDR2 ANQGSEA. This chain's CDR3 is CSVRTDTGELFF. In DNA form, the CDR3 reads TGCAGCGTTCGGACGGACACCGGGGAGCTGTTTTTT.

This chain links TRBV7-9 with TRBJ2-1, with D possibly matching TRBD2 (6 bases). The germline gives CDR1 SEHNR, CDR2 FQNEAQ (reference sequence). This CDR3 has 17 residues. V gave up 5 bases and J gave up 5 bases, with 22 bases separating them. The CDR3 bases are TGTGCCAGCAGCCCCCCCTTCCGAATAGCGGTCCACAATGAGCAGTTCTTC. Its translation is CASSPPFRIAVHNEQFF.

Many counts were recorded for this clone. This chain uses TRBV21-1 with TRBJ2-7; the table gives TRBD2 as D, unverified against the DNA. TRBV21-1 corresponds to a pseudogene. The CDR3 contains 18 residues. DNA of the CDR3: TGTGCCAGCAGCACGACCGGGACTAGCGGGAGGGCCTTCTACGAGCAGTACTTC. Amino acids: CASSTTGTSGRAFYEQYF.

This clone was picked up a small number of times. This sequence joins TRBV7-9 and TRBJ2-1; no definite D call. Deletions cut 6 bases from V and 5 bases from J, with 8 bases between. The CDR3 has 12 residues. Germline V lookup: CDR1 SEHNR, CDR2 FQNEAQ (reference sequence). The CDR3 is CASRVSHNEQFF. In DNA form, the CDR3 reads TGTGCCAGCAGAGTATCCCACAATGAGCAGTTCTTC.